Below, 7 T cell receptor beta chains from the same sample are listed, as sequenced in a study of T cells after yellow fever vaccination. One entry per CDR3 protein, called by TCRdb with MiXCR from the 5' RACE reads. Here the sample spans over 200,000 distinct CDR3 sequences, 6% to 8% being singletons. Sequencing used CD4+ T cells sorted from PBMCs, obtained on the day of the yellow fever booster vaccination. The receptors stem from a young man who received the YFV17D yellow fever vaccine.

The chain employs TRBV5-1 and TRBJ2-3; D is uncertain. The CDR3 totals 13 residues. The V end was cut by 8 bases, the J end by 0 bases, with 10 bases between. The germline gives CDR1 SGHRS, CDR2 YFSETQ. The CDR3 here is CASTIGSTDTQYF. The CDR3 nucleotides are TGCGCCAGTACTATAGGGAGCACAGATACGCAGTATTTT.

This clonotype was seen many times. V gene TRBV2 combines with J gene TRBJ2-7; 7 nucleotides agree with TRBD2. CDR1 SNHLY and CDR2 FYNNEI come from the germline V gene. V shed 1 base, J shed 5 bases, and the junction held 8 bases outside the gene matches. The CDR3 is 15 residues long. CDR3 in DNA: TGTGCCAGCAGTGAAGGGGGCGGGAGTCCTCACGAGCAGTACTTC. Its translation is CASSEGGGSPHEQYF. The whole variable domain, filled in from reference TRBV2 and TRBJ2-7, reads EPEVTQTPSHQVTQMGQEVILRCVPISNHLYFYWYRQILGQKVEFLVSFYNNEISEKSEIFDDQFSVERPDGSNFTLKIRSTKLEDSAMYFCASSEGGGSPHEQYFGPGTRLTVT.

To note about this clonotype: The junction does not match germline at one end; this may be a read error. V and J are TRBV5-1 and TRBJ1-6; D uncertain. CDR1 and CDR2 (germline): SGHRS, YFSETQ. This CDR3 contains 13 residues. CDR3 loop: CASSDSYSSPLHF. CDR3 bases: TGCGCCAGCAGCGACTCCTATAGTTCACCCCTCCACTTT. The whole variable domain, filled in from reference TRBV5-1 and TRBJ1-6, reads KAGVTQTPRYLIKTRGQQVTLSCSPISGHRSVSWYQQTPGQGLQFLFEYFSETQRNKGNFPGRFSGRQFSNSRSEMNVSTLELGDSALYLCASSDSYSSPLHFGNGTRLTVT.

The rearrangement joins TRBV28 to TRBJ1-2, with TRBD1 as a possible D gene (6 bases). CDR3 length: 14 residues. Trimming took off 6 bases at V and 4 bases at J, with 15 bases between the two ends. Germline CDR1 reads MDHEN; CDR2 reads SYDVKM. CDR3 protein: CASRPQGLGYGYTF. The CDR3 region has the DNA TGTGCCAGCAGACCACAGGGCCTCGGCTATGGCTACACCTTC.

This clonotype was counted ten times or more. The CDR3: CSAKGLAAYNEQFF. CDR3 DNA: TGCAGTGCAAAAGGACTAGCGGCTTACAATGAGCAGTTCTTC. The chain carries TRBV20-1 and TRBJ2-1; TRBD2 aligns across 10 bases. CDR1 and CDR2 from the germline V gene are DFQATT and SNEGSKA (reference sequence). The CDR3 is 14 residues long. V trimming: 6 bases; J trimming: 4 bases; junction bases outside the gene matches: 6.

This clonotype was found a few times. DNA of the CDR3: TGCGCCAGCAGCCAAGGGACTCCGGTAAACACCGGGGAGCTGTTTTTT. Amino acid sequence: CASSQGTPVNTGELFF. This chain joins TRBV4-3 and TRBJ2-2; a possible D gene is TRBD2 (5 bases). Germline CDR1 and CDR2: LGHNA and YSLEER. Trimming stripped 1 base from V and 2 bases from J, with 11 bases between. The CDR3 covers 16 residues.

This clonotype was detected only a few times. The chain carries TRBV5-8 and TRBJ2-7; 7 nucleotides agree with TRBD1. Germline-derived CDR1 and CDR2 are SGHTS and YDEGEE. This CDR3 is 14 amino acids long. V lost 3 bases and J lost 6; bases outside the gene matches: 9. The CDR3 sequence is CASSSGTGVIEQYF. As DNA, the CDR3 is TGTGCCAGCAGCTCGGGCACAGGGGTCATCGAGCAGTACTTC. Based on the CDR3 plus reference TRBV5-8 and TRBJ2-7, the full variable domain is EAGVTQSPTHLIKTRGQQATLRCSPISGHTSVYWYQQALGLGLQFLLWYDEGEERNRGNFPPRFSGRQFPNYSSELNVNALELEDSALYLCASSSGTGVIEQYFGPGTRLTVT.